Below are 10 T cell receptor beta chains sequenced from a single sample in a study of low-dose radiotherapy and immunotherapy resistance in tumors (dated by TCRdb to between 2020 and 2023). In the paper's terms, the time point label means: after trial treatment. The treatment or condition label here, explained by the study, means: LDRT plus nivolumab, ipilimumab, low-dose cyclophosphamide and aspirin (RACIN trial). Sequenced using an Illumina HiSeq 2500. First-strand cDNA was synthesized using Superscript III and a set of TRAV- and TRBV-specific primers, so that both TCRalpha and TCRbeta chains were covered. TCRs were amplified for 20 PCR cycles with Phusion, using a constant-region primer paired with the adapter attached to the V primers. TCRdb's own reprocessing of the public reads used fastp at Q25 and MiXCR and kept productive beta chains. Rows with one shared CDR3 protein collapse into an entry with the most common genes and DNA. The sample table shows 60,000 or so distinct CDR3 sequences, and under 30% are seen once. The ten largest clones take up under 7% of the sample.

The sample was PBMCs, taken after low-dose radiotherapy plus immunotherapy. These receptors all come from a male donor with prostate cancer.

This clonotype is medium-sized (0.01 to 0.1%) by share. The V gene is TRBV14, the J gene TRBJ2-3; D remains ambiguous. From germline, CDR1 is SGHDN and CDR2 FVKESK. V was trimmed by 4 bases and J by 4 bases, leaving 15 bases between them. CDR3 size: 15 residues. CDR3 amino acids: CASSLGLGFSDTQYF. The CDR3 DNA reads TGTGCCAGCAGCCTCGGTCTTGGCTTTTCAGATACGCAGTATTTT.

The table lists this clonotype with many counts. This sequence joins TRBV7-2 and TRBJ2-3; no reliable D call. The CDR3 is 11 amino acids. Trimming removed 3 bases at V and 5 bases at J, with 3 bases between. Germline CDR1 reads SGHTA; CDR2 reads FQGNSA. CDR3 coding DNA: TGTGCCAGCAGCTTTCGAGATACGCAGTATTTT. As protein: CASSFRDTQYF.

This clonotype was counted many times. CDR3 in DNA: TGCGCCAGCAGCTTGGCGGTAGGCCTAGACGATGGCTACACCTTC. Encoded protein: CASSLAVGLDDGYTF. V usage is TRBV5-1 and J usage is TRBJ1-2; D not certain. Germline CDR1 is SGHRS and CDR2 is YFSETQ. The CDR3 contains 15 residues. V shed 0 bases and J shed 6 bases, with 15 bases lying between them. Looking up the rest from reference TRBV5-1 and TRBJ1-2 gives the full variable domain: KAGVTQTPRYLIKTRGQQVTLSCSPISGHRSVSWYQQTPGQGLQFLFEYFSETQRNKGNFPGRFSGRQFSNSRSEMNVSTLELGDSALYLCASSLAVGLDDGYTFGSGTRLTVV.

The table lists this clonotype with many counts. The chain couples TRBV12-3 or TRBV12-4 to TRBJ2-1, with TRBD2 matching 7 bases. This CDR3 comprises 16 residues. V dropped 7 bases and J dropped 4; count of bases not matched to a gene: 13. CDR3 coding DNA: TGTGCCAGCACCCGTGAGCGACGGACTAGTTACAATGAGCAGTTCTTC. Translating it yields CASTRERRTSYNEQFF.

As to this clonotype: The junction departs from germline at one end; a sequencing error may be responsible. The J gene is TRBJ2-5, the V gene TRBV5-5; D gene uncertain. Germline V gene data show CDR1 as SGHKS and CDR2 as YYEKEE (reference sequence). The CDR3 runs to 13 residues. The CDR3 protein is CANIQIIQGTQYF. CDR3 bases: TGTGCCAACATCCAGATCATACAAGGGACCCAGTACTTC.

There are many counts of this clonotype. CDR3 coding DNA: TGCAGTGCTGATGAACTAGCGGGGCTCAGCTCCTACAATGAGCAGTTCTTC. This codes for CSADELAGLSSYNEQFF. This sequence joins TRBV20-1 and TRBJ2-1, with TRBD2 matching over 10 bases. The V segment lost 5 bases and the J segment 0 bases; nucleotides outside the gene matches: 10. The germline V gene has CDR1 DFQATT and CDR2 SNEGSKA (reference sequence). This CDR3 comprises 17 residues.

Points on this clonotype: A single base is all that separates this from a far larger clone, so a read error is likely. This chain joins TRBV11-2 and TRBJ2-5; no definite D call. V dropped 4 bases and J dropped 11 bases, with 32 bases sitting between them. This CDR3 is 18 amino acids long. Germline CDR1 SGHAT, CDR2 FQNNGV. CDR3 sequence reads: CASSSPGERVSSYNEQYF. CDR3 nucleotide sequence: TGTGCCAGCAGCTCCCCTGGGGAACGCGTTAGCTCCTACAATGAGCAGTACTTC.

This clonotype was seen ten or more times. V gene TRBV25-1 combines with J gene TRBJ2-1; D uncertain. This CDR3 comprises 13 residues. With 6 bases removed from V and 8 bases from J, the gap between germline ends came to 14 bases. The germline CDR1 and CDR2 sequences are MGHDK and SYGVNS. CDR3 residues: CASRENGGDEQFF. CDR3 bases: TGTGCCAGCAGAGAGAACGGCGGCGATGAGCAGTTCTTC. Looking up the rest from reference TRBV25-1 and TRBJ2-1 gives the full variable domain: EADIYQTPRYLVIGTGKKITLECSQTMGHDKMYWYQQDPGMELHLIHYSYGVNSTEKGDLSSESTVSRIRTEHFPLTLESARPSHTSQYLCASRENGGDEQFFGPGTRLTVL.

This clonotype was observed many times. CDR3 amino acids: CASSQATAGVTDTQYF. Here the CDR3 DNA reads TGTGCCAGCAGCCAAGCGACAGCGGGGGTCACAGATACGCAGTATTTT. This rearrangement joins TRBV14 to TRBJ2-3; 8 bases fit TRBD2. The CDR3 runs 16 residues. V was clipped by 1 base and J by 2 bases; unmatched bases: 5. Germline CDR1 and CDR2: SGHDN and FVKESK.

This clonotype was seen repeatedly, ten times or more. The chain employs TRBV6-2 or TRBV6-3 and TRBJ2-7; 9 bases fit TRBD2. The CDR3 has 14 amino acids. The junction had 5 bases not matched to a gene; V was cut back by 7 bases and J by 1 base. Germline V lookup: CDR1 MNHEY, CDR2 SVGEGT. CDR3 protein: CASKKAGGSYEQYF. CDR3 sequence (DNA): TGTGCCAGCAAAAAAGCGGGAGGATCCTACGAGCAGTACTTC.